Listed here are 20 T cell receptor beta chains from one sample, sequenced in a study of shared clonotypes between healthy human individuals. Some clones are missing from TCRdb's copy, which holds only in-frame ones; the method was immunoSEQ multiplex PCR. The sample records 600,000 to 750,000 clones, just under 75% being singletons. What was sequenced was memory CD4+ T cells sorted from blood. This sample's subset: CD45RA-negative fraction. Receptor source: a woman between 25 and 40 years old in good health.

V and J are TRBV27 and TRBJ2-1; D is undetermined. Germline V CDR1 and CDR2: MNHEY, SMNVEV (reference sequence). The ends were cut back, 7 bases at V and 0 bases at J, with 7 bases in the middle. The CDR3 consists of 13 residues. CDR3 DNA: TGTGCCAGCATACGGAGCTCCTACAATGAGCAGTTCTTC. It yields the protein CASIRSSYNEQFF.

V gene TRBV6-5 combines with J gene TRBJ1-1; TRBD1 might be the D (5 bases). V lost 5 bases to trimming and J lost 5 bases, with 12 bases between them. Germline-derived CDR1 and CDR2 are MNHEY and SVGAGI. The CDR3 sequence is 13 residues long. CDR3 amino acids: CASSEGWRTEAFF. The CDR3 bases are TGTGCCAGCAGTGAGGGGTGGCGTACTGAAGCTTTCTTT.

The chain uses TRBV5-1 and TRBJ2-7; 10 nucleotides agree with TRBD2. V lost 4 bases, J lost 3 bases, and 1 base stayed unmatched. Per germline, CDR1 SGHRS and CDR2 YFSETQ. This CDR3 comprises 13 residues. The CDR3 spells CASSRTSGYEQYF. CDR3 DNA: TGCGCCAGCAGCCGGACTAGCGGCTACGAGCAGTACTTC. Supplemented by reference TRBV5-1 and TRBJ2-7, the full variable domain reads KAGVTQTPRYLIKTRGQQVTLSCSPISGHRSVSWYQQTPGQGLQFLFEYFSETQRNKGNFPGRFSGRQFSNSRSEMNVSTLELGDSALYLCASSRTSGYEQYFGPGTRLTVT.

The chain has TRBV7-8 and TRBJ2-7, with 7 bases that match TRBD2. Germline V gene data show CDR1 as SGHVS and CDR2 as FQNEAQ. Trimming cost V 4 bases and J 1 base; bases outside gene matches: 13. This CDR3 contains 17 residues. This CDR3 is CASSSRVPGGISYEQYF. CDR3 nucleotide sequence: TGTGCCAGCAGCTCCAGGGTTCCGGGAGGTATTTCCTACGAGCAGTACTTC.

V usage is TRBV29-1 and J usage is TRBJ2-5; no firm D call. The V end was cut by 3 bases, the J end by 5 bases, with 10 bases between. Germline CDR1 is SQVTM and CDR2 is ANQGSEA. The CDR3 spans 12 residues. DNA for the CDR3: TGCAGCGTTGATGGGCAACAGGAGACCCAGTACTTC. Translating it yields CSVDGQQETQYF. Complete variable domain (other parts from reference TRBV29-1 and TRBJ2-5): SAVISQKPSRDICQRGTSLTIQCQVDSQVTMMFWYRQQPGQSLTLIATANQGSEATYESGFVIDKFPISRPNLTFSTLTVSNMSPEDSSIYLCSVDGQQETQYFGPGTRLLVL.

This chain joins TRBV14 and TRBJ2-1; TRBD2 agrees at 10 bases. Trimming cost V 3 bases and J 9 bases; bases outside gene matches: 14. The CDR3 covers 17 residues. Per germline, CDR1 SGHDN and CDR2 FVKESK. Here the CDR3 reads CASSHPPRRTSGSEQFF. The CDR3 DNA follows: TGTGCCAGCAGCCACCCCCCGCGGAGGACTAGCGGTAGTGAGCAGTTCTTC.

This clone was detected once. The genes are TRBV28 and TRBJ1-5; 8 positions match TRBD1. The V gene's germline CDR1 is MDHEN and CDR2 SYDVKM. This CDR3 contains 14 residues. Germline trimming cut 10 bases from V and 2 bases from J; bases unmatched to any gene: 7. The CDR3 loop reads CANGAGGGNQPQHF. For the CDR3, the DNA is TGTGCCAACGGAGCAGGGGGCGGCAATCAGCCCCAGCATTTT.

V gene TRBV10-3 combines with J gene TRBJ2-1; TRBD1 matches at 11 bases. This CDR3 is 13 amino acids long. Germline CDR1 and CDR2: ENHRY and SYGVKD. Unmatched junction bases numbered 5, after V lost 7 bases and J lost 9 bases. CDR3 amino acids: CAITGQGDAEQFF. CDR3 nucleotide sequence: TGTGCCATCACGGGACAGGGGGACGCTGAGCAGTTCTTC.

The V call is TRBV28, the J call TRBJ1-4, with no clear D. The CDR3 length is 15 residues. Trimming shortened V by 6 bases and J by 2 bases, and 13 bases separated the two germline ends. Germline values: CDR1 MDHEN, CDR2 SYDVKM. CDR3 amino acids: CASSLLGGTNEKLFF. The CDR3 coding sequence is TGTGCCAGCAGCCTCCTCGGTGGGACTAATGAAAAACTGTTTTTT.

This sequence joins TRBV28 and TRBJ1-2; TRBD1 is a possible D gene (5 bases). The V gene lost 5 bases and the J gene lost 7 bases, with 11 bases spanning the gap. CDR3 length: 12 residues. Germline loops: CDR1 MDHEN, CDR2 SYDVKM. The CDR3 loop reads CASSRGDSGYTF. Here the CDR3 DNA reads TGTGCCAGCAGTCGGGGCGACAGTGGCTACACCTTC.

V and J are TRBV6-1 and TRBJ1-1; 9 positions match TRBD1. This CDR3 is built from 13 residues. V lost 7 bases to trimming and J lost 4 bases; unmatched junction nucleotides: 4. Germline CDR1 is MNHNS and CDR2 is SASEGT. CDR3 nucleotide sequence: TGTGCCAGCATGATACAGGGGGCCACTGAAGCTTTCTTT. It specifies CASMIQGATEAFF.

The V and J genes are TRBV28 and TRBJ1-5, with D tentatively TRBD1 (6 bases). V was pared by 7 bases and J by 3 bases, with 16 bases between. This CDR3 spans 15 amino acids. From germline, CDR1 is MDHEN and CDR2 SYDVKM. CDR3 loop: CASTPSGAYNQPQHF. Written as DNA, the CDR3 is TGTGCCAGCACCCCCTCGGGGGCTTACAATCAGCCCCAGCATTTT.

In regard to this clone: A read error is possible here, since a much larger clone lies one base away. The sample has other DNA sequences that encode this CDR3 too. The CDR3 DNA reads as TGCGCCAGCAGCTTAGGGACAGGGGGTCAGCCCCAGCATTTT. As protein: CASSLGTGGQPQHF. The chain has TRBV5-1 and TRBJ1-5; TRBD1 matches 11 bases. This CDR3 is built from 14 residues. V shed 2 bases, J shed 6 bases, and the junction held 1 base outside the gene matches. Germline CDR1 and CDR2: SGHRS and YFSETQ. The whole variable domain, remainder taken from reference TRBV5-1 and TRBJ1-5, is KAGVTQTPRYLIKTRGQQVTLSCSPISGHRSVSWYQQTPGQGLQFLFEYFSETQRNKGNFPGRFSGRQFSNSRSEMNVSTLELGDSALYLCASSLGTGGQPQHFGDGTRLSIL.

The chain links TRBV6-6 to TRBJ2-1; a possible D gene is TRBD2 (6 bases). The CDR3 is 15 residues long. V was pared by 2 bases and J by 6 bases, with 14 bases between. Germline loops: CDR1 MNHNY, CDR2 SVGAGI (reference sequence). DNA for the CDR3: TGTGCCAGCAGTTACGACGGGAGTTCGGTCAATGAGCAGTTCTTC. It encodes CASSYDGSSVNEQFF.

The sample holds a few counts of this clone. This rearrangement joins TRBV2 to TRBJ2-1; 8 nucleotides line up with TRBD2. There are 13 residues in the CDR3. Per the germline V gene, CDR1 is SNHLY and CDR2 is FYNNEI. Trimming cost V 8 bases and J 7 bases; bases outside gene matches: 7. CDR3 nucleotides: TGTGCCAGCCGGGAGGGCCTAGGAAATGAGCAGTTCTTC. It is translated as CASREGLGNEQFF.

The gene calls are TRBV6-5 and TRBJ1-5; 7 bases are a match to TRBD1. V was pared by 5 bases and J by 5 bases, with 6 bases of the junction left unmatched. Germline V gives CDR1 MNHEY, CDR2 SVGAGI. The CDR3 spans 14 residues. The CDR3, as DNA: TGTGCCAGCAGTCCTGGACAGGCGGATCAGCCCCAGCATTTT. This gives the protein CASSPGQADQPQHF.

In its sample, this clone was seen a few times. V is TRBV27 and J is TRBJ1-3; D unclear. The ends were cut back, 0 bases at V and 1 base at J, with 16 bases in the middle. CDR1 MNHEY and CDR2 SMNVEV come from the germline V gene (reference sequence). There are 18 residues in the CDR3. The CDR3 reads CASSLSPNWGTSGNTIYF. CDR3 in DNA: TGTGCCAGCAGTTTATCGCCAAACTGGGGAACTTCTGGAAACACCATATATTTT.

DNA for the CDR3: TGTGCCAGCGGGTCGCGGAGTCCAGATACGCAGTATTTT. The encoded protein is CASGSRSPDTQYF. The rearrangement links TRBV9 to TRBJ2-3, with no clear D. V was trimmed by 7 bases and J by 4 bases, leaving 13 bases between them. CDR1 is SGDLS and CDR2 is YYNGEE in the germline V gene. The CDR3 loop spans 13 amino acids. Full variable domain (missing parts from reference TRBV9 and TRBJ2-3): DSGVTQTPKHLITATGQRVTLRCSPRSGDLSVYWYQQSLDQGLQFLIQYYNGEERAKGNILERFSAQQFPDLHSELNLSSLELGDSALYFCASGSRSPDTQYFGPGTRLTVL.

The chain links TRBV5-1 to TRBJ2-3, with a possible D match to TRBD1 (6 bases). Trimming took off 0 bases at V and 2 bases at J, with 10 bases between the two ends. The CDR3 has 15 residues. Germline CDR1 is SGHRS and CDR2 is YFSETQ. The CDR3, as DNA: TGCGCCAGCAGCTTGGCGCGGACAGCCACAGATACGCAGTATTTT. It translates to CASSLARTATDTQYF.

The chain joins TRBV11-2 to TRBJ2-5; 13 nucleotides align to TRBD2. Trimming took 7 bases from V and 5 from J; bases not matched to a gene: 13. The CDR3 has 17 residues. Germline V gene sequence: CDR1 SGHAT, CDR2 FQNNGV. CDR3 protein: CASTDILTSGRSETQYF. For the CDR3, the DNA is TGTGCCAGCACCGACATCCTGACTAGCGGGAGGTCGGAGACCCAGTACTTC. The full variable domain, completed using reference TRBV11-2 and TRBJ2-5, is EAGVAQSPRYKIIEKRQSVAFWCNPISGHATLYWYQQILGQGPKLLIQFQNNGVVDDSQLPKDRFSAERLKGVDSTLKIQPAKLEDSAVYLCASTDILTSGRSETQYFGPGTRLLVL.